The next 32 T cell receptor beta chains were all read from a single sample in a study of blood T cell repertoires in COVID-19 (dated by TCRdb to about 2020). The method was the immunoSEQ multiplex PCR assay. The clones in this table, taken by TCRdb from immuneACCESS, are in-frame only. Not every clone is retained; where verified, under half of the shortfall comes from an unresolved V gene, and the cause of the rest is unknown. For this sample there are about 95,000 clones; 80% to 95% appear just once. The top ten clonotypes cover over 3.5% of the sample. The sequenced material came from peripheral blood. The origin of the receptors is a woman aged 45-60 years in a cohort sampled during active COVID-19.

DNA of the CDR3: TGTGCCAGCAGCTTAGACGGGTGGAACTCCTACGAGCAGTACTTC. This sequence encodes CASSLDGWNSYEQYF. This chain links TRBV7-2 with TRBJ2-7; D gene unclear. The CDR3 is 15 amino acids. V was trimmed by 1 base and J by 0 bases, leaving 10 bases between them. The V gene's germline CDR1 is SGHTA and CDR2 FQGNSA. Together with reference TRBV7-2 and TRBJ2-7, the CDR3 gives the full variable domain: GAGVSQSPSNKVTEKGKDVELRCDPISGHTALYWYRQSLGQGLEFLIYFQGNSAPDKSGLPSDRFSAERTGGSVSTLTIQRTQQEDSAVYLCASSLDGWNSYEQYFGPGTRLTVT.

This rearrangement joins TRBV18 to TRBJ2-5; 8 nucleotides line up with TRBD2. CDR1 KGHSH and CDR2 LQKENI come from the germline V gene. The V gene end was trimmed by 6 bases and the J gene end by 1 base; junction bases not matched to a gene: 10. The length of the CDR3 is 16 residues. The CDR3 nucleotides read TGTGCCAGCTCCGGAGTGGGCGCGGGGGGCCAAGAGACCCAGTACTTC. Residues: CASSGVGAGGQETQYF. The full variable domain, completed using reference TRBV18 and TRBJ2-5, is NAGVMQNPRHLVRRRGQEARLRCSPMKGHSHVYWYRQLPEEGLKFMVYLQKENIIDESGMPKERFSAEFPKEGPSILRIQQVVRGDSAAYFCASSGVGAGGQETQYFGPGTRLLVL.

The CDR3 region has the DNA TGTGCTAGTGCCGCCGGGATCTCTGGAAACACCATATATTTT. It specifies CASAAGISGNTIYF. V is TRBV12-5 and J is TRBJ1-3; the D is unclear. The CDR3 extends over 14 amino acids. The V gene lost 7 bases and the J gene lost 0 bases, with 10 bases spanning the gap. Germline values: CDR1 LGHNT, CDR2 FRNRAP.

The V gene is TRBV5-1, the J gene TRBJ1-1; no reliable D call. CDR3 length: 14 residues. Germline V gene sequence: CDR1 SGHRS, CDR2 YFSETQ. V dropped 3 bases and J dropped 1 base, with 10 bases sitting between them. The CDR3 sequence: CASSSSAGNTEAFF. The CDR3 region has the DNA TGCGCCAGCAGCTCCTCTGCGGGGAACACTGAAGCTTTCTTT.

V gene TRBV4-1 combines with J gene TRBJ1-2; 10 bases map to TRBD1. Losses at the gene ends were 3 bases for V and 7 bases for J; bases not matched to a gene: 5. The CDR3 contains 14 residues. Looked up from germline, CDR1 is MGHRA and CDR2 is YSYEKL. CDR3 in amino acids: CASSQTGGSGGYTF. As DNA, the CDR3 is TGCGCCAGCAGCCAGACAGGGGGCTCGGGTGGCTACACCTTC.

The V gene is TRBV4-1, the J gene TRBJ2-1; no definite D call. Germline CDR1 reads MGHRA; CDR2 reads YSYEKL. V lost 0 bases, J lost 5 bases, and 2 bases lay in between. The CDR3 covers 12 residues. Here the CDR3 reads CASSQDNNEQFF. CDR3 nucleotide sequence: TGCGCCAGCAGCCAAGATAACAATGAGCAGTTCTTC.

This clone was counted only a few times. V is TRBV19 and J is TRBJ2-1, with 9 bases identical to TRBD2. CDR3 length equals 20 residues. With 0 bases clipped from V and 1 base from J, the junction kept 13 bases outside the gene matches. Germline V gene lookup returns CDR1 LNHDA and CDR2 SQIVND (reference sequence). CDR3 residues: CASSIDQIAGESGSYNEQFF. The CDR3 DNA reads as TGTGCCAGTAGTATAGATCAAATAGCGGGAGAATCTGGGTCCTACAATGAGCAGTTCTTC.

This clone was seen a few times. The chain recombines TRBV6-5 with TRBJ1-1; D is possibly TRBD1 (6 bases). Germline CDR1 MNHEY, CDR2 SVGAGI. The germline V and J ends were trimmed by 7 bases and 5 bases, with 14 bases remaining between them. This CDR3 has 13 amino acids. Here the CDR3 DNA reads TGTGCCAGCAACTCAGGGGTTGGAACTGAAGCTTTCTTT. This translates into CASNSGVGTEAFF.

The chain employs TRBV7-9 and TRBJ2-6, with 8 positions matching TRBD1. The CDR3 totals 19 residues. From germline, CDR1 is SEHNR and CDR2 FQNEAQ (reference sequence). The trim removed 3 bases at V and 0 bases at J, leaving 10 bases unmatched. CDR3 sequence reads: CASSFSQGASPSGANVLTF. The DNA for the CDR3 is TGTGCCAGCAGCTTTAGTCAGGGGGCTAGCCCCTCTGGGGCCAACGTCCTGACTTTC. Variable domain in full (rest from reference TRBV7-9 and TRBJ2-6): DTGVSQNPRHKITKRGQNVTFRCDPISEHNRLYWYRQTLGQGPEFLTYFQNEAQLEKSRLLSDRFSAERPKGSFSTLEIQRTEQGDSAMYLCASSFSQGASPSGANVLTFGAGSRLTVL.

This clone was picked up one time. The J gene is TRBJ1-3, the V gene TRBV3-1 (or the pseudogene TRBV3-2); no firm D call. CDR3 length: 12 amino acids. Germline V gene data show CDR1 as LGHDT and CDR2 as YNNKEL (reference sequence). The V end was cut by 0 bases, the J end by 5 bases, with 2 bases between. The chain's CDR3 is CASSQDRNTIYF. The CDR3 nucleotides are TGTGCCAGCAGCCAAGATAGAAACACCATATATTTT.

The V and J genes are TRBV4-2 and TRBJ1-2; 9 bases line up with TRBD1. From germline, CDR1 is LGHNA and CDR2 YNFKEQ. The CDR3 loop spans 15 amino acids. Trimming took 3 bases from V and 2 from J; bases not matched to a gene: 4. This CDR3 reads CASSQQGTGNYGYTF. Here the CDR3 DNA reads TGTGCCAGCAGCCAGCAGGGGACAGGGAACTATGGCTACACCTTC.

CDR3 nucleotide sequence: TGTGCCAGCAGACCGGGACAGGGCCGAAGGGGGGAGCAGTACTTC. Translating gives CASRPGQGRRGEQYF. The V and J genes are TRBV6-5 and TRBJ2-7; 9 bases fit TRBD1. The CDR3 runs 15 residues. The junction had 13 bases not matched to a gene; V was cut back by 6 bases and J by 7 bases. Germline V gives CDR1 MNHEY, CDR2 SVGAGI.

The chain recombines TRBV5-5 with TRBJ1-2; a weak D match, TRBD1 (5 bases). V was cut by 1 base and J by 0 bases, with 13 bases left in between. This CDR3 is 16 amino acids long. Germline assignment: CDR1 SGHKS and CDR2 YYEKEE (reference sequence). The CDR3 DNA reads TGTGCCAGCAGCTTGTCCCCATCAGGGTCTAACTATGGCTACACCTTC. As protein: CASSLSPSGSNYGYTF.

The chain couples TRBV28 to TRBJ1-2, with 7 bases that match TRBD1. V shed 3 bases and J 4 bases; nucleotides not matched to a gene: 8. This CDR3 is built from 15 residues. CDR1 and CDR2 from the germline V gene are MDHEN and SYDVKM. CDR3 in DNA: TGTGCCAGCAGTTTCCCTGGGACAGTAAGCTATGGCTACACCTTC. Protein product: CASSFPGTVSYGYTF.

The chain is built from TRBV3-1 (or the pseudogene TRBV3-2) and TRBJ2-1; TRBD2 matches at 7 bases. Per germline, CDR1 LGHDT and CDR2 YNNKEL (reference sequence). This CDR3 has 17 residues. The trim removed 0 bases at V and 7 bases at J, leaving 12 bases unmatched. CDR3 in amino acids: CASSQEGLVPSGNEQFF. CDR3 DNA: TGTGCCAGCAGCCAAGAAGGACTAGTCCCCTCAGGGAATGAGCAGTTCTTC.

The chain joins TRBV7-3 to TRBJ2-2; maybe TRBD2 (6 bases). CDR1 SGHTA and CDR2 FQGTGA come from the germline V gene. The CDR3 consists of 15 residues. V dropped 4 bases and J dropped 2 bases, with 11 bases sitting between them. The CDR3 loop reads CASSSGLPNTGELFF. CDR3 coding DNA: TGTGCCAGCAGCTCTGGACTACCCAACACCGGGGAGCTGTTTTTT.

The rearrangement joins TRBV2 to TRBJ2-7; TRBD1 is a possible D gene (6 bases). CDR3 length: 13 amino acids. Trimming pared 5 bases from V and 6 bases from J, leaving 14 bases between. Germline lookup yields CDR1 SNHLY and CDR2 FYNNEI. CDR3 in amino acids: CASSTYRDTEQYF. The CDR3 DNA reads as TGTGCCAGCAGTACTTACAGGGATACCGAGCAGTACTTC.

As DNA, the CDR3 is TGTGCCAGCAGTACCTTTCTAGCGGCCCTTTACGAGCAGTACTTC. It codes for CASSTFLAALYEQYF. The chain has TRBV27 and TRBJ2-7; 7 bases are a match to TRBD2. From germline, CDR1 is MNHEY and CDR2 SMNVEV (reference sequence). This CDR3 is built from 15 residues. With V trimmed by 5 bases and J by 4 bases, 11 bases remained unmatched.

The chain carries TRBV11-3 and TRBJ2-1; 12 bases fit TRBD2. This CDR3 spans 15 amino acids. The germline CDR1 and CDR2 sequences are SGHNT and YENEEA. Unmatched junction bases numbered 1, after V lost 0 bases and J lost 7 bases. CDR3 in DNA: TGTGCCAGCAGCTTAGATCTAGCGGGAGGGAATGAGCAGTTCTTC. Protein: CASSLDLAGGNEQFF.

This clone was picked up one time. The chain joins TRBV7-9 to TRBJ1-5; no clear D. V was shortened by 5 bases and J by 3 bases, with 11 bases between the two germline ends. Per germline, CDR1 SEHNR and CDR2 FQNEAQ (reference sequence). The CDR3 loop spans 14 amino acids. The CDR3 sequence: CASSPLNTNQPQHF. The CDR3 coding sequence is TGTGCCAGCAGCCCTCTCAACACCAATCAGCCCCAGCATTTT.

The chain links TRBV5-1 to TRBJ2-5, with D possibly being TRBD1 (6 bases). Per germline, CDR1 SGHRS and CDR2 YFSETQ. The CDR3 is 15 residues long. Trimming pared 4 bases from V and 5 bases from J, leaving 18 bases between. As DNA, the CDR3 is TGCGCCAGCAGCCACTCCGGACAAAGGGGGGAGACCCAGTACTTC. Its translation is CASSHSGQRGETQYF.

The J gene is TRBJ1-6, the V gene TRBV2; D unresolved. Germline V CDR1 and CDR2: SNHLY, FYNNEI. The CDR3 is 15 residues long. The V gene lost 6 bases and the J gene lost 2 bases, with 11 bases spanning the gap. The CDR3 region is CASSLDTPYNSPLHF. CDR3 coding DNA: TGTGCCAGCAGCCTTGACACACCCTATAATTCACCCCTCCACTTT. Variable domain in full (rest from reference TRBV2 and TRBJ1-6): EPEVTQTPSHQVTQMGQEVILRCVPISNHLYFYWYRQILGQKVEFLVSFYNNEISEKSEIFDDQFSVERPDGSNFTLKIRSTKLEDSAMYFCASSLDTPYNSPLHFGNGTRLTVT.

This chain uses TRBV5-5 with TRBJ2-4; tentative D call: TRBD1 (6 bases). From germline, CDR1 is SGHKS and CDR2 YYEKEE (reference sequence). This CDR3 region has 16 residues. Trimming removed 2 bases at V and 8 bases at J, with 20 bases between. CDR3 region: CASSFESGQSFYIQYF. As DNA, the CDR3 is TGTGCCAGCAGCTTTGAGTCAGGACAGAGTTTTTACATTCAGTACTTC.

V and J are TRBV19 and TRBJ2-3, with 8 bases that match TRBD2. This CDR3 is 15 amino acids long. J gave up 4 bases and V 3 bases, and 6 bases lay outside the gene matches. Per germline, CDR1 LNHDA and CDR2 SQIVND (reference sequence). The CDR3 protein is CASSMQPGLADTQYF. The CDR3 DNA follows: TGTGCCAGTAGTATGCAACCGGGACTAGCAGATACGCAGTATTTT.

Comment on this clone: At one end the junction does not follow the germline gene, possibly because of a read error. This chain connects TRBV7-7 to TRBJ2-1, with 14 bases that match TRBD2. Germline-derived CDR1 and CDR2 are SSHAT and FNYEAQ (reference sequence). CDR3 length equals 15 residues. CDR3 region: CASSPGLAGGNEQFF. The CDR3 nucleotides read TGTGCTAGCAGCCCTGGACTAGCGGGGGGTAACGAGCAGTTCTTC.

CDR3 residues: CASSGGRLQYF. The CDR3 DNA sequence: TGTGCCAGCAGTGGAGGGCGGTTGCAGTACTTC. This chain uses TRBV25-1 with TRBJ2-7, with D perhaps TRBD2 (5 bases). CDR1 and CDR2 from the germline V gene are MGHDK and SYGVNS. The CDR3 consists of 11 residues. The V and J ends lost 4 bases and 9 bases respectively, with 10 bases between them.

This rearrangement joins TRBV27 to TRBJ2-4; 13 bases are a match to TRBD2. V lost 5 bases, J lost 9 bases, and 10 bases stayed unmatched. CDR1 is MNHEY and CDR2 is SMNVEV in the germline V gene (reference sequence). This CDR3 spans 16 amino acids. In nucleotides, the CDR3 is TGTGCCAGCAGTCAAGGGACTAGCGGGATTCTGAGCATTCAGTACTTC. Translated, it gives CASSQGTSGILSIQYF.

This chain connects TRBV5-8 to TRBJ2-2, with 8 bases identical to TRBD1. Germline-derived CDR1 and CDR2 are SGHTS and YDEGEE. The V gene end was trimmed by 2 bases and the J gene end by 4 bases; junction bases not matched to a gene: 7. CDR3 length: 16 residues. CDR3 loop: CASSFRQGSGTGELFF. In DNA, the CDR3 is TGTGCCAGCAGCTTCCGACAGGGGTCGGGCACCGGGGAGCTGTTTTTT.

This chain links TRBV11-2 with TRBJ1-1; TRBD1 aligns across 10 bases. The CDR3 contains 14 residues. Germline-derived CDR1 and CDR2 are SGHAT and FQNNGV. J lost 10 bases, V lost 1 base, and 6 bases had no gene match. This chain's CDR3 is CASSLAGTGERAFF. DNA for the CDR3: TGTGCCAGCAGCTTAGCTGGGACAGGGGAAAGAGCTTTCTTT.

The V gene is TRBV10-2, the J gene TRBJ2-3, with 11 bases aligning to TRBD2. The CDR3 contains 15 residues. The V and J ends lost 4 bases and 4 bases, in that order; junction bases with no gene match: 4. The germline V gene has CDR1 WSHSY and CDR2 SAAADI. In DNA form, the CDR3 reads TGCGCCAGCAGTGTTAGCGGGGGGGCCCCAGATACGCAGTATTTT. This gives the protein CASSVSGGAPDTQYF.

J is TRBJ1-5 and V is TRBV2; no firm D call. Germline V gene sequence: CDR1 SNHLY, CDR2 FYNNEI. The V end lost 6 bases, the J end lost 11 bases, and 14 bases lay between the germline ends. The CDR3 is 12 amino acids. CDR3 bases: TGTGCCAGCAGAGGTGAGGGTGGGGCCCAGCATTTT. This gives the protein CASRGEGGAQHF.

V usage is TRBV19 and J usage is TRBJ2-1; 10 bases agree with TRBD2. Germline V gene sequence: CDR1 LNHDA, CDR2 SQIVND (reference sequence). The CDR3 contains 14 residues. Trimming removed 5 bases from V and 9 bases from J; junction bases left unmatched: 7. The CDR3 DNA sequence: TGTGCCAGTAGTCAGCGGGGGGGCCTCGGTGAGCAGTTCTTC. Translating it yields CASSQRGGLGEQFF.